This TCR beta chain emerged from a study of neurological immune-mediated disorders. Overall study context: Secondary progressive disease was present in 3, and relapsing-remitting disease in roughly 30, of the 35 or so multiple sclerosis patients. Study results and limitations: While HTLV-1-associated myelopathy showed the greatest TCR clonal expansion, multiple sclerosis showed the least, falling below healthy controls.

This clonotype was observed at least ten times. Its target is unknown. 5'RACE with 10-nucleotide random UMIs generated the cDNA. MiXCR was run by TCRdb on the 5' RACE reads, yielding one entry per CDR3 protein. The data contain over 45,000 distinct CDR3 sequences, around 5.8% of them seen just once; the ten biggest clones take up about 1.3%. This CDR3 has 17 residues. V was shortened by 2 bases and J by 6 bases, with 20 bases between the two germline ends. The germline V gene has CDR1 SGHVS and CDR2 FQNEAQ. This TCR was sampled from a woman aged 18-29 years with multiple sclerosis. Material: CD4+ T cells from blood. The chain uses TRBV7-8 and TRBJ2-4; D perhaps matches TRBD1 (6 bases). CDR3: CASSLILGQTKGNIQYF. DNA for the CDR3: TGTGCCAGCAGCTTAATCTTAGGACAGACCAAGGGAAACATTCAGTACTTC.